Below are 25 T cell receptor beta chains sequenced from a single sample in a study of T cell clonotyping in hematopoietic cell transplantation. Time point denoted: recipient sample about 28 days before transplant, after cytoreduction. Clones were read by immunoSEQ multiplex PCR, and TCRdb kept only the in-frame ones, dropping some. The data contain over 4,000 clones, about 32% of them singletons. The source was peripheral blood mononuclear cells, collected before stem cell transplant. The receptor set was obtained from a man between 45 and 60 years old with myelofibrosis. Some clones in this sample may be carry-over from other donors' samples.

This clone has only a few counts. The chain is built from TRBV29-1 and TRBJ2-3, with D perhaps assigned TRBD1 or TRBD2 (6 bases each). Looked up from germline, CDR1 is SQVTM and CDR2 is ANQGSEA. Between the trimmed V and J ends, which lost 8 bases and 9 bases, there was a span of 18 bases. The CDR3 runs 12 residues. The CDR3 loop reads CSSNRQAGTQYF. Written as DNA, the CDR3 is TGCAGCAGTAACCGACAGGCGGGGACGCAGTATTTT.

The rearrangement uses TRBV20-1 and TRBJ1-1; D unresolved. CDR3 length: 9 residues. V was trimmed by 6 bases and J by 8 bases, leaving 7 bases between them. CDR1 is DFQATT, CDR2 SNEGSKA, per germline (reference sequence). Written as DNA, the CDR3 is TGCAGTGCAGTGGGGGAAGCTTTCTTT. Translating gives CSAVGEAFF.

This clone has a handful of counts. The V gene is TRBV30, the J gene TRBJ1-1; D is undetermined. The CDR3 runs to 14 residues. Germline CDR1 GTSNPN, CDR2 SVGIG (reference sequence). The ends were cut back, 0 bases at V and 2 bases at J, with 10 bases in the middle. The CDR3 protein is CAWSVSWANTEAFF. For the CDR3, the DNA is TGTGCCTGGAGTGTGTCGTGGGCCAACACTGAAGCTTTCTTT.

This chain joins TRBV2 and TRBJ2-7; 12 bases fit TRBD2. V lost 6 bases, J lost 6 bases, and 3 bases stayed unmatched. This CDR3 region has 13 residues. CDR1 and CDR2 (germline): SNHLY, FYNNEI. CDR3 region: CASSVLAGGEQYF. In DNA form, the CDR3 reads TGTGCCAGCAGCGTACTAGCGGGAGGCGAGCAGTACTTC.

The V gene is TRBV6-5, the J gene TRBJ1-1; 8 bases are a match to TRBD1. CDR3 size: 15 residues. The junction had 9 bases not matched to a gene; V was cut back by 5 bases and J by 4 bases. The germline V gene encodes CDR1 MNHEY and CDR2 SVGAGI. CDR3 sequence reads: CASSTGQGGSTEAFF. DNA of the CDR3: TGTGCCAGCAGTACAGGACAGGGAGGCAGCACTGAAGCTTTCTTT.

This sequence joins TRBV30 and TRBJ2-7; weak D call: TRBD1 (6 bases). The CDR3 length is 12 residues. The germline V gene encodes CDR1 GTSNPN and CDR2 SVGIG (reference sequence). Trimming removed 3 bases from V and 7 bases from J, with 13 bases in between. CDR3 sequence (DNA): TGTGCCTGGAGCTTACAGGGAAGGGAGCAGTACTTC. Amino acid sequence: CAWSLQGREQYF.

The V gene is TRBV30, the J gene TRBJ1-2; D remains unclear. V dropped 4 bases and J dropped 6 bases, with 15 bases sitting between them. Looked up from germline, CDR1 is GTSNPN and CDR2 is SVGIG (reference sequence). CDR3 length: 13 amino acids. The CDR3 loop reads CAWTKPGRDGYTF. The CDR3, as DNA: TGTGCCTGGACAAAGCCCGGTAGGGATGGCTACACCTTC.

Written as DNA, the CDR3 is TGTGCCAGCAGTCCGACGTATTATACAGCGGGATACTACGAGCAGTACTTC. This codes for CASSPTYYTAGYYEQYF. The chain links TRBV2 to TRBJ2-7, with 7 bases matching TRBD2. Trimming took 5 bases from V and 3 from J; bases not matched to a gene: 16. Germline values: CDR1 SNHLY, CDR2 FYNNEI. The CDR3 spans 17 residues.

By share, this clone ranks as medium-sized (0.01 to 0.1%). This chain links TRBV25-1 with TRBJ2-1, with D tentatively TRBD1 (6 bases). CDR3 length equals 15 residues. Germline V gene sequence: CDR1 MGHDK, CDR2 SYGVNS. V lost 3 bases, J lost 8 bases, and 17 bases lay in between. The CDR3 sequence: CASSEPLSRGYEQFF. The CDR3 nucleotides read TGTGCCAGCAGTGAGCCTCTTTCCAGGGGTTATGAGCAGTTCTTC.

This chain connects TRBV6-1 to TRBJ1-5; D unclear. From germline, CDR1 is MNHNS and CDR2 SASEGT. The CDR3 contains 15 residues. Trimming removed 1 base from V and 6 bases from J, with 13 bases in between. The CDR3: CASSEEWGIGQPQHF. CDR3 sequence (DNA): TGTGCCAGCAGTGAAGAATGGGGAATCGGTCAGCCCCAGCATTTT.

The chain joins TRBV30 to TRBJ2-5, with D tentatively TRBD2 (5 bases). The V end lost 2 bases, the J end lost 5 bases, and 12 bases lay between the germline ends. The CDR3 runs 13 residues. The germline CDR1 and CDR2 sequences are GTSNPN and SVGIG (reference sequence). The CDR3 here is CAWSSGSRETQYF. In DNA, the CDR3 is TGTGCCTGGAGTAGCGGATCCCGGGAGACCCAGTACTTC. The complete variable domain, with remaining parts taken from reference TRBV30 and TRBJ2-5, reads SQTIHQWPATLVQPVGSPLSLECTVEGTSNPNLYWYRQAAGRGLQLLFYSVGIGQISSEVPQNLSASRPQDRQFILSSKKLLLSDSGFYLCAWSSGSRETQYFGPGTRLLVL.

This clone came up once. The chain employs TRBV29-1 and TRBJ1-2; D gene ambiguous. V lost 0 bases and J 4 bases, leaving 9 bases between the germline ends. The CDR3 has 13 residues. Germline V lookup: CDR1 SQVTM, CDR2 ANQGSEA. CDR3 residues: CSVEEPTRYGYTF. CDR3 DNA: TGCAGCGTTGAAGAACCTACTCGCTATGGCTACACCTTC.

This chain joins TRBV30 and TRBJ2-2, with a weak D call TRBD2 (7 bases). In germline, CDR1 is GTSNPN, CDR2 SVGIG (reference sequence). CDR3 size: 14 residues. Trimming took off 8 bases at V and 2 bases at J, with 15 bases between the two ends. CDR3 coding DNA: TGTGCCGGGGGGGCTTACTCTAACACCGGGGAGCTGTTTTTT. Translating it yields CAGGAYSNTGELFF.

This clone is large (0.1 to 1%) by share. This sequence joins TRBV7-3 and TRBJ2-1, with D hard to call. The germline V and J ends were trimmed by 4 bases and 5 bases, with 6 bases remaining between them. The germline CDR1 and CDR2 sequences are SGHTA and FQGTGA. This CDR3 comprises 12 residues. The CDR3 protein is CASSYGNNEQFF. CDR3 DNA sequence: TGTGCCAGCAGCTACGGTAACAATGAGCAGTTCTTC. Drawing the rest from reference TRBV7-3 and TRBJ2-1, the complete variable domain is GAGVSQTPSNKVTEKGKYVELRCDPISGHTALYWYRQSLGQGPEFLIYFQGTGAADDSGLPNDRFFAVRPEGSVSTLKIQRTERGDSAVYLCASSYGNNEQFFGPGTRLTVL.

The chain carries TRBV6-6 and TRBJ2-7; TRBD1 matches 7 bases. From germline, CDR1 is MNHNY and CDR2 SVGAGI (reference sequence). This CDR3 has 15 residues. The trim removed 7 bases at V and 3 bases at J, leaving 12 bases unmatched. In nucleotides, the CDR3 is TGTGCCAGCAACCCTGCCGGGACAGCCCTCTACGAGCAGTACTTC. Protein product: CASNPAGTALYEQYF.

This clone came up a few times. This chain joins TRBV19 and TRBJ1-4; D not resolved. The V gene lost 5 bases and the J gene lost 4 bases, with 14 bases spanning the gap. Germline CDR1 and CDR2: LNHDA and SQIVND (reference sequence). CDR3 size: 15 residues. Here the CDR3 DNA reads TGTGCCAGTAGTTCGTGGGCAGCTAATAATGAAAAACTGTTTTTT. Protein sequence: CASSSWAANNEKLFF.

This clone was seen a few times. The chain combines TRBV30 with TRBJ2-7, with D perhaps TRBD1 or TRBD2 (6 bases each). V lost 2 bases and J lost 0, with 11 bases in between. Germline values: CDR1 GTSNPN, CDR2 SVGIG (reference sequence). This CDR3 has 14 amino acids. The CDR3 DNA follows: TGTGCCTGGAGTATGGGGGGCGCCTCCTACGAGCAGTACTTC. This translates into CAWSMGGASYEQYF.

This clone came up a few times. The rearrangement links TRBV29-1 to TRBJ2-7; D uncertain. The V gene's germline CDR1 is SQVTM and CDR2 ANQGSEA. The CDR3 length is 10 residues. The V gene lost 5 bases and the J gene lost 2 bases, with 4 bases spanning the gap. CDR3 coding DNA: TGCAGCGTTCTGACCTACGAGCAGTACTTC. Amino acid sequence: CSVLTYEQYF.

As concerns this clone: The junction differs from germline at one of its ends, possibly a read error. This chain connects TRBV29-1 to TRBJ2-6; a possible D gene is TRBD1 (6 bases). The CDR3 extends over 15 amino acids. Germline V gene data show CDR1 as SQVTM and CDR2 as ANQGSEA. This CDR3 reads CSVLDSPSRANVLTF. The CDR3 nucleotides are TGCAGCGTTCTGGACAGCCCCTCTCGGGCCAACGTCCTGACTTTC.

This clone was counted a single time. V is TRBV30 and J is TRBJ2-1; 8 nucleotides agree with TRBD2. CDR3 size: 15 residues. The V gene's germline CDR1 is GTSNPN and CDR2 SVGIG (reference sequence). V lost 3 bases to trimming and J lost 4 bases; unmatched junction nucleotides: 8. The CDR3 nucleotides read TGTGCCTGGAGACGGGAGGGAGGGAGGTACAATGAGCAGTTCTTC. It translates to CAWRREGGRYNEQFF.

A few counts support this clone. V is TRBV5-6 and J is TRBJ2-3; D gene ambiguous. The V gene's germline CDR1 is SGHDT and CDR2 YYEEEE. V was clipped by 0 bases and J by 0 bases, with 11 bases between them. The CDR3 runs to 16 residues. For the CDR3, the DNA is TGTGCCAGCAGCTTGGGTGGCCGAGATAGCACAGATACGCAGTATTTT. This sequence encodes CASSLGGRDSTDTQYF.

CDR3 DNA sequence: TGTGCCAGCGGAATTCGTGGGGGGGACACTGAAGCTTTCTTT. Protein sequence: CASGIRGGDTEAFF. The V call is TRBV6-5, the J call TRBJ1-1; D might be TRBD1 (5 bases). Germline V lookup: CDR1 MNHEY, CDR2 SVGAGI. The CDR3 totals 14 residues. V was clipped by 8 bases and J by 3 bases, with 16 bases between them.

The chain recombines TRBV30 with TRBJ2-7, with no clear D. Germline assignment: CDR1 GTSNPN and CDR2 SVGIG (reference sequence). Trimming stripped 2 bases from V and 3 bases from J, with 5 bases between. The CDR3 is 11 amino acids. DNA for the CDR3: TGTGCCTGGAGTAGGGACTACGAGCAGTACTTC. Its protein product is CAWSRDYEQYF.

V and J are TRBV30 and TRBJ1-1; a weak D match, TRBD1 (5 bases). V was cut by 3 bases and J by 8 bases, with 10 bases left in between. This CDR3 contains 11 residues. Germline V gene data show CDR1 as GTSNPN and CDR2 as SVGIG (reference sequence). The CDR3 nucleotides are TGTGCCTGGAGGGACTCAGGGGAAGCTTTCTTT. Its translation is CAWRDSGEAFF. Full variable domain (missing parts from reference TRBV30 and TRBJ1-1): SQTIHQWPATLVQPVGSPLSLECTVEGTSNPNLYWYRQAAGRGLQLLFYSVGIGQISSEVPQNLSASRPQDRQFILSSKKLLLSDSGFYLCAWRDSGEAFFGQGTRLTVV.

For this clone: One end of the junction fails to match germline, which may point to a read error. CDR3 nucleotides: TGCGCCAGTACAGGGGGCGTCTATGGCTACACCTTC. Its translation is CASTGGVYGYTF. The genes are TRBV25-1 and TRBJ1-2; 9 bases align to TRBD1. The germline V gene has CDR1 MGHDK and CDR2 SYGVNS. This CDR3 has 12 residues.